The rows below give T cell receptor beta chains drawn from one sample of a study of response to subunit inactivated influenza vaccine. Each CDR3 protein is one row after TCRdb ran MiXCR on the RT-PCR reads. The data contain about 780,000 distinct CDR3 sequences, less than 20% of them seen just once; the ten biggest clones take up roughly a tenth. Sequencing used PBMCs from blood, obtained 4 to 6 days after vaccination. The receptors come from a man aged 45-65 years who received an inactivated influenza vaccine. Both conserved end residues are part of each CDR3. D genes are given only for firm matches. Expanded clones get a size class; other rows say once, few or many, or leave the size out.

>TRBJ1-2|-|TRBV4-3|few
TGCGCCAGCAGCCAAGACGGAGTGAGCTACACCTTC
CASSQDGVSYTF
>TRBJ2-5|TRBD1|TRBV6-5|many
TGTGCCAGCAGCTGGGACAGACAAGAGACCCAGTACTTC
CASSWDRQETQYF
>TRBJ1-2|TRBD1|TRBV20-1|few
TGCAGTGCTAGTGGGACAGGGGGCGCGGACTATGGCTACACCTTC
CSASGTGGADYGYTF
>TRBJ2-3|TRBD2|TRBV10-3|-
TGTGCCATCAGTGAAGGGACCGCGGGGGCAGATACGCAGTATTTT
CAISEGTAGADTQYF
>TRBJ1-1|-|TRBV6-5|few
TGTGCCAGCAGTTACTCGAATCCCAAAAGAGACACTGAAGCTTTCTTT
CASSYSNPKRDTEAFF
>TRBJ2-5|TRBD2|TRBV5-5|few
TGTGCCAGCAGCAAAAAACTGGCGGGGGGACTCCAAGAGACCCAGTACTTC
CASSKKLAGGLQETQYF
>TRBJ1-1|-|TRBV3-1|-
TGTGCCAGCAGCCCGGACATAAACACTGAAGCTTTCTTT
CASSPDINTEAFF
>TRBJ1-6|-|TRBV20-1|few
TGCAGTGCTAGAGAGAGGGGGTTTCGTGCTCCCCTCCACTTT
CSARERGFRAPLHF
>TRBJ1-5|-|TRBV4-3|-
TGCGCCAGCAGCCAAGTGGAAGGGGCGAATCAGCCCCAGCATTTT
CASSQVEGANQPQHF
>TRBJ2-2|TRBD1|TRBV5-1|-
TGCGCCAGCAGCGGACAGGGGGGGGTCGCCGGGGAGCTGTTTTTT
CASSGQGGVAGELFF
>TRBJ1-1|TRBD1|TRBV5-1|few
TGCGCCAGCAGCCGACTTGACAGGGATTTTGAAGCTTTCTTT
CASSRLDRDFEAFF
>TRBJ2-1|TRBD2|TRBV27|many
TGTGCCAGCAGTATCCTCGGGACTAGGGGGGACAATGAGCAGTTCTTC
CASSILGTRGDNEQFF
>TRBJ2-7|-|TRBV5-6|few
TGTGCCAGCAGCTTCACAATGGACATCTACGAGCAGTACTTC
CASSFTMDIYEQYF
>TRBJ2-7|-|TRBV29-1|-
TGCAGCGTTGTATTTTCTAGCCGGGGAGACTACGAGCAGTACTTC
CSVVFSSRGDYEQYF
>TRBJ2-5|-|TRBV20-1|many
TGCAGTGCTAGTAGGCAGACCCAGTACTTC
CSASRQTQYF
>TRBJ1-1|-|TRBV2|-
TGTGCCAGCAGTGAAGAGGCAGGGTGGAGCACTGAAGCTTTCTTT
CASSEEAGWSTEAFF
>TRBJ2-7|TRBD2|TRBV19|-
TGTGCCACTCGGACTAGCGGGAGTAACCCCTCCTACGAGCAGTACTTC
CATRTSGSNPSYEQYF
>TRBJ1-5|-|TRBV12-3/TRBV12-4|few
TGTGCCAGCAGTTTGACCCGGGCCCTGGGAATCCATTTT
CASSLTRALGIHF
>TRBJ2-7|-|TRBV28|few
TGTGCCAGCAGTTTGCTGGTTTACGAGCAGTACTTC
CASSLLVYEQYF
>TRBJ2-1|-|TRBV4-3|few
TGCGCCAGCAGCCAAGATGGGCGGGGGCCTTACAATGAGCAGTTCTTC
CASSQDGRGPYNEQFF
>TRBJ2-1|TRBD2|TRBV5-1|-
TGCGCCAGCAGCTTGGCCGGTCTAGCGGGGGTTAGCTCCTACAATGAGCAGTTCTTC
CASSLAGLAGVSSYNEQFF
>TRBJ2-1|-|TRBV5-1|few
TGCGCCAGCAGCTTGGAATCGGCCGGAGTAACTCACAATGAGCAGTTCTTC
CASSLESAGVTHNEQFF
>TRBJ1-2|-|TRBV5-1|many
TGCGCCAGCAGCTTGGATCCGGGGGCCACTCCCGGCTACACCTTC
CASSLDPGATPGYTF
>TRBJ1-6|TRBD1|TRBV20-1|few
TGCAGTGCTAGGCAGGGGGCGGTTTCGGGATCACCCCTCCACTTT
CSARQGAVSGSPLHF
>TRBJ1-4|-|TRBV28|-
TGTGCCAGCAACGCTCCGGGACACTATAATAGAAAACTGTTTTTT
CASNAPGHYNRKLFF
>TRBJ2-3|-|TRBV2|-
TGTGCCAGAGAGACAGAAAACACAGATACGCAGTATTTT
CARETENTDTQYF